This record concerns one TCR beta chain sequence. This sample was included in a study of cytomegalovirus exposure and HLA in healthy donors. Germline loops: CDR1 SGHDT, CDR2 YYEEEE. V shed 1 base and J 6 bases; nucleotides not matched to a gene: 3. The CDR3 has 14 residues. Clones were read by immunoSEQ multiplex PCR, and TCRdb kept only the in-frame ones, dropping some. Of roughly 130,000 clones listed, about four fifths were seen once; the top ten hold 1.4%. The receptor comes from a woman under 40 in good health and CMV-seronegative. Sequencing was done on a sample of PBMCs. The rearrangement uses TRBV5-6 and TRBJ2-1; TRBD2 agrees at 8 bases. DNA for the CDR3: TGTGCCAGCAGCTTGACTAGCGGACTCAATGAGCAGTTCTTC. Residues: CASSLTSGLNEQFF.